The TCR beta chain described here comes from a study of blood T cell repertoires in COVID-19 (dated by TCRdb to 2020 to 2022). Regarding the study in general: Collaborator samples came from the United States, Italy and Spain and covered acute and convalescent phases of COVID-19. Deeply sampled blood TCRbeta repertoires from subjects exposed to, actively infected with, or recovered from COVID-19 were included in the dataset. Samples were obtained from the ongoing ImmuneRACE study (first 160 participants) and from 1,254 subjects provided by 6 global collaborators. Sample metadata almost always included a de-identified subject ID, COVID-19 status, age in years and sex. Where available, HLA class I and class II types were taken from metadata supplied by the sample provider and were not determined by assay-based typing. The prospective study material was composed of cDNA or gDNA derived from T cells, B-cell-depleted T cells, or PBMCs. The repertoires were released in a freely available public database intended as a resource for research on the immune response to SARS-CoV-2. Summary of the overall study and its limitations: How much clinical and demographic metadata was included differed by source and by participant, and the metadata was provided uncurated.

With regard to this clone: The specificity of this receptor is unknown. Base qualities are not provided; no much larger clone lies one nucleotide away.

The cysteine opens and the phenylalanine closes a CDR3 of 16 amino acids. Only the CDR3 region is kept as DNA, spanning 48 bases read in frame from base 1. Deletion took 0 bases off V and 1 base off J, with a span of 7 bases between the germline ends. CDR1 LGHNA and CDR2 YNFKEQ are derived from the germline V gene. At one collaborating source in Seattle, patients were enrolled during active infection and were followed longitudinally through the course of disease. The collaborating institutions used their own protocols to collect whole blood in K2EDTA tubes. For TCRbeta analysis, collaborators shipped samples in one of three forms: frozen whole blood, isolated PBMCs, or DNA extracted from either of those sample types. TCRbeta CDR3 regions were amplified from genomic DNA using the immunoSEQ Assay, a bias-controlled multiplex PCR. Concerning the study's data processing: The number of nucleated cells in each sample was estimated from the amplification of reference gene primers within the assay. To quantify the absolute abundance of each unique TCRbeta CDR3 rearrangement, sequence reads were collapsed and filtered. For each sample, productive Simpson clonality was calculated as the square root of Simpson's diversity index over productive rearrangements. Imported from immuneACCESS, the table was reduced by TCRdb to in-frame sequences with V and J called. These copies leave out some clones; in studies compared against another copy, an unresolved V gene accounts for under half, and the cause of the remainder is not known. The V and J calls and clone size come from that table; D and trimming were worked out from the DNA. This sample holds 65,000 to 90,000 clones; about 74% were observed only once. The ten largest make up approximately 2.1% of the sample.

Recombination connected TRBV4-2 to TRBJ1-6, with no confident D gene call. The TCR sequence derives from an older man with COVID-19, enrolled during active disease. Sequenced: peripheral blood. The CDR3 protein is CASSQEEGSYNSPLHF. The DNA sequence follows: TGTGCCAGCAGCCAAGAGGAGGGTTCCTATAATTCACCCCTCCACTTT.